This paragraph reports one TCR beta chain. No antigen is known for it. No much larger clone is present one base from it, and per-base qualities are unavailable. This sample is part of a study of cytomegalovirus exposure and HLA in healthy donors (dated by TCRdb to about 2017). Notes on the research overall: In an earlier analysis of under 600 of the donors, 250 to 350 Gb of sequence data and approximately 100 million unique TCR beta sequences from about 190 million T cells were reported. Typing coverage varied by locus: about 629-630 donors for A, B, C, DRB1 and DQB1; roughly 500 for DQA1; around 570 for DPA1; 400 to 480 for DPB1. Every discovery cohort repertoire had been produced on one sequencing platform. Four or five DR-DQ haplotypes were handled as single units for association and clustering because linkage in the cohort was strong. To decide whether each TCR beta V gene segment behaved as functional or pseudogenic, an earlier analysis of some 600 of the donors relied on high-throughput TCR beta sequencing. Besides the first cohort of around 700 subjects, a separate validation cohort made up of over 100 different subjects was used. A later genetic analysis took genome-wide SNP genotypes for 398 of the 666 donors and used that subset as a discovery cohort. Of the approximately 400 genotyped donors, about 84% fell in the genetic ancestry cluster associated with self-reported Caucasian donors. HLA typing covered class I and class II loci at four-digit resolution. An early release that covered fewer than 800 HLA-typed donors contained approximately 290 gigabases of sequencing data and around 80 million unique TCR sequences. The study profiled the T cell repertoires of more than 500 subjects by immunosequencing and related them to cytomegalovirus serostatus. Donor age, sex, ethnicity and CMV serostatus were collected together with the repertoire data. The study aimed to test whether signatures of past pathogen exposure could be identified by cataloging public T cell receptors. Across under 500 genotyped donors of the cohort, an average of about 240,000 unique TCR beta nucleotide sequences per donor were sequenced, and roughly 20% of those sequences were non-productive. A later analysis re-examined previously published TCR beta repertoires from about 670 donors and added high-resolution HLA genotyping to investigate patterns of TCR occurrence. Rather than drawing on any new phenotypic data, the later analysis identified candidate immune exposures from TCR beta sequences and the way those sequences occurred across donors. To predict cytomegalovirus infection status, the study combined high-throughput TCR immunosequencing, statistical association of individual TCRs with disease status, and machine learning.

Study-level results and caveats: Roughly uniform sequencing depth across donors was assumed in presence/absence analyses, although this assumption may not hold. Most TCR sequences were seen in very few donors, while some public TCRs were found in many individuals. In a later analysis, TCR association rates were found to vary across HLA loci, with the most associated TCRs seen for DRB1 alleles and the fewest for HLA-C alleles. In this cohort, only TCR beta chains were sequenced, and detectable features were limited by the absence of alpha or paired-chain data. A later genetic analysis associated a missense DCLRE1C variant with V-gene and J-gene trimming of TCR beta chains, and an independent cohort replicated the association. In a later analysis, 16,951 TCR beta sequences were associated with specific HLA alleles at a false discovery rate of 0.05. Linkage disequilibrium might explain the correlated functional status among segregating V segments, but an unknown experimental factor could not be ruled out. Some IMGT-functional V segments, including TRBV6-2 and TRBV6-3, could not be told apart with the 87-base-pair reads, so those segments were excluded. A later analysis found that most CMV-associated TCR beta chains appeared HLA-restricted, with HLA associations seemingly driven largely by CMV exposure. The study gave a list of 150 to 200 TCR beta chains associated with cytomegalovirus. A further reported finding was that TCR beta sequences accurately predicted the HLA-A and HLA-B alleles for most subjects in the first cohort. Assigning TCR associations to individual alleles was difficult when HLA alleles, especially DR and DQ, strongly co-occurred. A later genetic analysis reported fewer N-insertions in productive TCRs among donors in an Asian-associated ancestry cluster than the approximately 670-donor mean. A later analysis found that HLA-associated TCR beta chains were more clonally expanded and had lower generation probabilities than equally common non-associated chains. An earlier analysis of approximately 540 of the donors showed that most TCR beta V segments appeared in productive rearrangements either about 87% or about 30% of the time, which broadly matched IMGT annotations. Because HLA typing was unavailable for some donors at each locus, only the typed subset was used in association tests. A cluster of highly shared sequence variants was judged likely to represent a technical artifact of the sequencing pipeline. Because counts were too low, about 18 rarely observed V segments, including chromosome 9 orphons, were excluded from the earlier analysis of 587 of the donors. Immune exposure information for the cohort was limited to CMV serostatus. In vitro tests confirmed that a few of the cytomegalovirus-associated TCR beta chains recognize cytomegalovirus antigens. According to a later analysis, parvovirus B19, influenza, CMV and Epstein-Barr virus appeared linked to several top co-occurrence clusters. The authors suggested that the approach could potentially be generalized to other disease states and immunological phenotypes. The classifier was reported to diagnose cytomegalovirus status with high specificity and sensitivity in both the original cohort and the validation cohort.

The cohort comprised fewer than 750 healthy bone marrow donors. At the time of sampling, all cohort members were nominally healthy, though unrecorded immune exposures were likely present. The donor tested CMV seronegative and was one of the 352 seronegative cohort members. A peripheral blood sample was provided by each donor, and peripheral blood mononuclear cells were used for TCR beta sequencing. The Qiagen DNeasy Blood Extraction Kit was used to extract genomic DNA from the blood cell samples. The CDR3 contains 14 residues, cysteine and phenylalanine counted. Kept here is only the CDR3 DNA, which spans 42 bases and is read in frame from base 1. V is cut by 5 bases and J by 2 bases, and the space between the germline ends is 12 bases. The germline V gene specifies SGDLS as CDR1 and YYNGEE as CDR2. The library was built by means of the immunoSEQ multiplex PCR assay. A mixture of 60 forward primers for TCR Vbeta segments and 13 reverse primers for TCR Jbeta segments was used in the multiplex PCR. A multiplex PCR assay on genomic DNA amplified the CDR3 region of rearranged TCR beta genes. The amplified TCR beta libraries were sequenced on the Illumina HiSeq System as 87-base-pair reads. From the authors' description of their analysis: A later analysis counted approximately 74 million unique TCR beta chains across the 666 repertoires, and 10 million to 12 million of these chains were shared by at least two donors. Raw reads were error-corrected and collapsed into unique sequences by a nearest-neighbor algorithm in which closely related sequences were merged to remove PCR and sequencing errors. Alignment of CDR3 sequences to IMGT reference sequences was used to assign V, D and J gene segments. For a sequence to be retained, a match of at least six nucleotides to both a V gene segment and a J gene segment was required. A rearrangement counted as productive if the CDR3 had no stop codons and remained in frame with V and J, and every other rearrangement counted as non-productive. CDR3 was defined according to IMGT convention as the region running from the second conserved V-encoded cysteine to the conserved J-encoded phenylalanine. In an earlier analysis of 550 to 650 of the donors, sequences lacking an unambiguous match to a single V gene segment were excluded. In an earlier analysis of approximately 560 of the donors, a V segment was called functional when productive rearrangements were above 56.7%, and segregating when the standard deviation between donors exceeded 5%. A statistical classification framework was built for diagnosing cytomegalovirus status from the catalog of TCR beta chain sequences. V and J gene assignment, in a later analysis, came from comparing TCR nucleotide sequences with IMGT/GENE-DB human TR gene sequences. A later analysis assigned CDR3 sequences and most-parsimonious VDJ recombination scenarios with the TCRdist pipeline. A later analysis defined each TCR beta chain by its CDR3 amino acid sequence plus V-gene family, and excluded reads lacking a unique V-gene family. As a way to deal with suspected cross-contamination and a sequencing artifact, a later analysis dropped nearly 600 nucleotide sequences that were highly shared and had low generation probability. For each public chain, a later analysis derived a clonal expansion index from normalized ranks of inferred template counts within each repertoire. Generation probabilities in a later analysis came from a VDJ recombination model fitted to out-of-frame rearrangements, and those results were checked against IGoR. A later analysis scored TCR-TCR, TCR-HLA and TCR-CMV co-occurrence with hypergeometric tests, applying a repertoire-size bias correction to TCR pairs. A later analysis estimated false discovery rates by permuting HLA or CMV assignments 20 times. In a later analysis, co-occurring TCRs were grouped using DBSCAN, with TCRdist sequence similarity added in when clustering inside HLA-allele-positive subsets. Repertoires with fewer than 30,000 or more than 120,000 public chains, plus five repertoires with anomalous nucleotide sharing, were excluded from co-occurrence clustering. Held by TCRdb, this immuneACCESS table contains in-frame sequences only and omits some clones. Under half of the omission traces to an unresolved V gene where checked; the cause of the rest is unknown. V and J calls and clone size are those listed in that table; D and trimming were worked out from the DNA. For this sample there are 250,000 to 350,000 clones; around 90% appear just once. The ten top clones hold 2% to 3% of the sample.

Sequenced input: PBMCs. This receptor was identified in a woman younger than 35 in good health and CMV-seronegative. This receptor chain uses TRBV9 and TRBJ2-3, and the D gene may be TRBD2, 7 bases matching. In nucleotides, the sequence is TGTGCCAGCAGTGGGGGGGGCTTCACAGATACGCAGTATTTT. This gives the protein CASSGGGFTDTQYF.